This paragraph covers one T cell receptor (beta chain) sequence. The sample belongs to a study of blood T cell repertoires in COVID-19. Study as a whole: Samples of COVID-19 (acute and convalescent) were obtained from the United States, Italy and Spain. From T cells, B-cell-depleted T cells, or PBMCs came the material, which was cDNA or gDNA.

Germline assignment: CDR1 LNHNV and CDR2 YYDKDF (reference sequence). The CDR3 length is 14 residues. V dropped 5 bases and J dropped 2 bases, with 12 bases sitting between them. As handled by the study authors: Amplifying reference gene primers gave estimates of nucleated cell counts. Clones were sequenced by immunoSEQ multiplex PCR, and TCRdb holds only the in-frame ones, with some missing. V and J calls and clone size are copied from that table; D and trimming were computed from the DNA. The data show about 190,000 clones, with around 88% seen just once and 3.5% to 4.5% held by the top ten. The specimen sequenced was peripheral blood. The clonotype comes from a woman younger than 45 with acute or convalescent COVID-19. The chain couples TRBV15 to TRBJ2-5; no definite D call. CDR3: CATSGAEAQETQYF. CDR3 DNA sequence: TGTGCCACCAGCGGTGCCGAGGCTCAAGAGACCCAGTACTTC.